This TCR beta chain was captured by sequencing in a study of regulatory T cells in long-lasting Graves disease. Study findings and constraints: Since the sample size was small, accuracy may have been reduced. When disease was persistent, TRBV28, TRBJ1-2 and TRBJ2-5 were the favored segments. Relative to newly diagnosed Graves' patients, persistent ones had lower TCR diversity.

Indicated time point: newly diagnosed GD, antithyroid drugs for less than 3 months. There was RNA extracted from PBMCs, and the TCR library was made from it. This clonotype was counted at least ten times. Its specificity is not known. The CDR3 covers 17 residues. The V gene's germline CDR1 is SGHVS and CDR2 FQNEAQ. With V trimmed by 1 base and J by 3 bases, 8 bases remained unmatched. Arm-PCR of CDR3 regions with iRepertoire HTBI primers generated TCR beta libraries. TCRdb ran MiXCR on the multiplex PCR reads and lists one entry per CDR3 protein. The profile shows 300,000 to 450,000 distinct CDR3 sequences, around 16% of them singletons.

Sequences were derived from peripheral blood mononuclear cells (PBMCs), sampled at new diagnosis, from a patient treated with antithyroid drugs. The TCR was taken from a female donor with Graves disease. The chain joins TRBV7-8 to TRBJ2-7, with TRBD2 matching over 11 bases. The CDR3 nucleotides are TGTGCCAGCAGCTTAGAGGTTAGCGGGAGGGGCCTCTACGAGCAGTACTTC. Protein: CASSLEVSGRGLYEQYF.